These 7 T cell receptor beta chains originate from one sample sequenced in a study of regulatory T cells in long-lasting Graves disease. Both iRepertoire HTBI primers and Arm-PCR of CDR3 regions were used to build the TCR beta libraries. MiXCR, run by TCRdb on the multiplex PCR reads, gives a single entry per CDR3 protein. This sample has roughly 500,000 distinct CDR3 sequences, with around 11% found just once. Time point: newly diagnosed GD, antithyroid drugs for less than 3 months. PBMC-extracted RNA yielded the TCR library. Another study also made use of these data, one on T cells in Graves' hyperthyroidism and ophthalmopathy.

This specimen was peripheral blood mononuclear cells (PBMCs), taken at new diagnosis, from a patient treated with antithyroid drugs. All receptors derive from a woman aged 30 to 39 with Graves disease.

This clonotype was counted between two and nine times. The genes are TRBV20-1 and TRBJ2-5; weak D call: TRBD2 (6 bases). The V gene lost 0 bases and the J gene lost 5 bases, with 16 bases spanning the gap. Germline values: CDR1 DFQATT, CDR2 SNEGSKA (reference sequence). The CDR3 runs 15 residues. The CDR3 nucleotides are TGCAGTGCTAGAGATCCCCGGGACTCCGGGGAGACCCAGTACTTC. This translates into CSARDPRDSGETQYF.

As for this clonotype: This clone may be a read error of a much larger clone one base away. V is TRBV28 and J is TRBJ2-3; maybe TRBD1 (6 bases). Germline V gene lookup returns CDR1 MDHEN and CDR2 SYDVKM. The CDR3 covers 14 residues. CDR3 residues: CASSLRGLGDTPYF. In nucleotides, the CDR3 is TGTGCCAGCAGTCTCAGGGGTTTAGGCGATACGCCGTATTTT.

This clonotype was seen a handful of times. The V call is TRBV5-5, the J call TRBJ2-7; 12 nucleotides match TRBD2. Trimming at V came to 4 bases and at J to 7 bases, leaving 9 bases not matched to a gene. The CDR3 is made up of 15 amino acids. Germline-derived CDR1 and CDR2 are SGHKS and YYEKEE (reference sequence). CDR3 DNA: TGTGCCAGCAGCCCATTGGGACTAGCGGGCGGAGAGCAGTACTTC. It translates to CASSPLGLAGGEQYF.

This clonotype was picked up many times. V and J are TRBV2 and TRBJ2-3, with a weak D call TRBD2 (7 bases). The CDR3 runs to 15 residues. CDR1 and CDR2 from the germline V gene are SNHLY and FYNNEI. V shed 5 bases and J shed 6 bases, with 18 bases lying between them. In DNA form, the CDR3 reads TGTGCCAGCAGTACCCTAGGAGGGGGGGAGGATACGCAGTATTTT. Its translation: CASSTLGGGEDTQYF.

On this clonotype: A much larger clone is a single base away; this may be a read error. The CDR3 here is CASGPDRGRQETQYF. The CDR3 nucleotides are TGTGCCAGCGGTCCGGACAGGGGGCGCCAAGAGACCCAGTACTTC. The V gene is TRBV6-2 or TRBV6-3, the J gene TRBJ2-5, with 11 nucleotides matching TRBD1. Trimming at V came to 8 bases and at J to 1 base, leaving 6 bases not matched to a gene. This CDR3 has 15 residues. Germline CDR1 and CDR2: MNHEY and SVGEGT.

In this sample, this clonotype turned up many times. A junction boundary mismatches the germline segment, possibly from a read error. J is TRBJ1-4 and V is TRBV28, with a possible D match to TRBD1 (5 bases). This CDR3 spans 16 amino acids. The germline gives CDR1 MDHEN, CDR2 SYDVKM. The CDR3 DNA sequence: TGTGCCAGCAGTCGGGGCGGAAGTGGGATTAATGAAAAACTGTTTTTC. Residues: CASSRGGSGINEKLFF.

Comments on this clonotype: Possible read error: a much larger clone is one base away. No DNA is shown, since the ends of the CDR3 on it are uncertain; the CDR3 is the one TCRdb lists. CDR3: CSGINLRTNYGCTF. This rearrangement joins TRBV20-1 to TRBJ1-2. Germline V gene sequence: CDR1 DFQATT, CDR2 SNEGSKA (reference sequence). The CDR3 has 14 amino acids, counting both end residues.